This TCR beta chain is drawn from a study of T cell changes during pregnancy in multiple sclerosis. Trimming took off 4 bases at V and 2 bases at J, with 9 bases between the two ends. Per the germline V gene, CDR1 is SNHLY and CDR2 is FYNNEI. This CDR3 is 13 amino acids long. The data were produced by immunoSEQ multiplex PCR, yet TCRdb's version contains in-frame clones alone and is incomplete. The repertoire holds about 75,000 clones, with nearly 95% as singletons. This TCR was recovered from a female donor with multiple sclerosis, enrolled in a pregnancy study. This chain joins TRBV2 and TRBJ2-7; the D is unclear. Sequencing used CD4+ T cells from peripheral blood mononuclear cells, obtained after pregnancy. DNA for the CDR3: TGTGCCAGCAGTGTGCACACAACCTACGAGCAGTACTTC. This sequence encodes CASSVHTTYEQYF.